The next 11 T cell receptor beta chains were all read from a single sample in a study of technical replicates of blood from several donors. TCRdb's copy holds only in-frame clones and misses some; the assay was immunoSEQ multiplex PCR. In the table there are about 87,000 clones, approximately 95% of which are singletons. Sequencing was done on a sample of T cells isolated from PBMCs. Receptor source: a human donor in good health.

The CDR3 DNA reads TGCGCCAGCAGCTTGGGGGCGGGAGCGGCAGATACGCAGTATTTT. This gives the protein CASSLGAGAADTQYF. This rearrangement joins TRBV5-1 to TRBJ2-3, with 7 bases lining up with TRBD2. The CDR3 covers 15 residues. Germline V gene lookup returns CDR1 SGHRS and CDR2 YFSETQ. Trimming took 0 bases from V and 4 from J; bases not matched to a gene: 5.

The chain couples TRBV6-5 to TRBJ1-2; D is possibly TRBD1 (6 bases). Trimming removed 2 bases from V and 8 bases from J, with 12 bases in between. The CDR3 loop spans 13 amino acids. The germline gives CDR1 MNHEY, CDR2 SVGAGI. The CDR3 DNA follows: TGTGCCAGCAGTTACAGGCAGGGGCTCGGCTACACCTTC. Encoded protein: CASSYRQGLGYTF.

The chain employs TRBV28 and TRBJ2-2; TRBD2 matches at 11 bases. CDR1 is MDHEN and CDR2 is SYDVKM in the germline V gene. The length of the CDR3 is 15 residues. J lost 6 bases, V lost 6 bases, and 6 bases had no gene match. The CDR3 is CASSWELAGAGELFF. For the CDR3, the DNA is TGTGCCAGCAGCTGGGAACTAGCGGGAGCCGGGGAGCTGTTTTTT.

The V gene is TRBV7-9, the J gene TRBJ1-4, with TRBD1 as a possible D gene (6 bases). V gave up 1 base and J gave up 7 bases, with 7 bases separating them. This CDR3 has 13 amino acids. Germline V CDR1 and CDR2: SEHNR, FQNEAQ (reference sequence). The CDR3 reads CASSLGQVEKLFF. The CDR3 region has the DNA TGTGCCAGCAGCTTAGGACAGGTTGAAAAACTGTTTTTT. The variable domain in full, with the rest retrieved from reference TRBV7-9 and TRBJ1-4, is DTGVSQNPRHKITKRGQNVTFRCDPISEHNRLYWYRQTLGQGPEFLTYFQNEAQLEKSRLLSDRFSAERPKGSFSTLEIQRTEQGDSAMYLCASSLGQVEKLFFGSGTQLSVL.

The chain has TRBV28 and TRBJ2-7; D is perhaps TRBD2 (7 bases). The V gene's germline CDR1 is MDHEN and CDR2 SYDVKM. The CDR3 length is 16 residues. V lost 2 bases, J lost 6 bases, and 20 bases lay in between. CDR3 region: CASSLGVGGGWREQYF. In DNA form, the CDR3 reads TGTGCCAGCAGTTTAGGAGTTGGGGGGGGCTGGCGCGAGCAGTACTTC.

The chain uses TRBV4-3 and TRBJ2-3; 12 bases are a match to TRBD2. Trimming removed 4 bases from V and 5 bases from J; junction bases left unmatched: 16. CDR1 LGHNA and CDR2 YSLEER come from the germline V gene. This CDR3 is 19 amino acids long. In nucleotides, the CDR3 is TGCGCCAGCAGCCTGTCATCTAGACTAGCGGGGGCATTCATAGATACGCAGTATTTT. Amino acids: CASSLSSRLAGAFIDTQYF.

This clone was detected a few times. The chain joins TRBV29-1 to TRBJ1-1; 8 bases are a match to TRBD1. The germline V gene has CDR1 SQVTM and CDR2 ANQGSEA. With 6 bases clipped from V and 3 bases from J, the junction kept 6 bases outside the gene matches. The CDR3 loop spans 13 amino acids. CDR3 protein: CSVYGTGYTEAFF. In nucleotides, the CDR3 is TGCAGCGTCTATGGGACAGGCTACACTGAAGCTTTCTTT. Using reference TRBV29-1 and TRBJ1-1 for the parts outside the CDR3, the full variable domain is SAVISQKPSRDICQRGTSLTIQCQVDSQVTMMFWYRQQPGQSLTLIATANQGSEATYESGFVIDKFPISRPNLTFSTLTVSNMSPEDSSIYLCSVYGTGYTEAFFGQGTRLTVV.

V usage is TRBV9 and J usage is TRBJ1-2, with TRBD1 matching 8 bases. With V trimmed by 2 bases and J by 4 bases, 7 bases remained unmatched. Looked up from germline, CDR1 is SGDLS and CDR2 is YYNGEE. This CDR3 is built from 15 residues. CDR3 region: CASSVRTGQAYGYTF. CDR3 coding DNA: TGTGCCAGCAGCGTGAGGACAGGGCAGGCCTATGGCTACACCTTC. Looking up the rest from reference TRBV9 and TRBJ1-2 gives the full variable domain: DSGVTQTPKHLITATGQRVTLRCSPRSGDLSVYWYQQSLDQGLQFLIQYYNGEERAKGNILERFSAQQFPDLHSELNLSSLELGDSALYFCASSVRTGQAYGYTFGSGTRLTVV.

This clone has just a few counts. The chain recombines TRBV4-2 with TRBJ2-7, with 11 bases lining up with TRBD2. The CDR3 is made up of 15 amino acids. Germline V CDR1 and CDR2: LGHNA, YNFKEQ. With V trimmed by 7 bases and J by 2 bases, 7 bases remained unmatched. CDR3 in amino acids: CASTKGTSGPYEQYF. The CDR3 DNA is TGTGCCAGCACCAAAGGGACTAGCGGTCCCTACGAGCAGTACTTC.

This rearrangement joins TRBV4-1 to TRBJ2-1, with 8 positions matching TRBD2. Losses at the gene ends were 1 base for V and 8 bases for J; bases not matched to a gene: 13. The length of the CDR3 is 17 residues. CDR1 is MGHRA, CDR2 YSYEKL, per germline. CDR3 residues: CASSQVLEREKLDEQFF. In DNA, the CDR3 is TGCGCCAGCAGCCAAGTACTGGAGCGGGAGAAGTTGGATGAGCAGTTCTTC.

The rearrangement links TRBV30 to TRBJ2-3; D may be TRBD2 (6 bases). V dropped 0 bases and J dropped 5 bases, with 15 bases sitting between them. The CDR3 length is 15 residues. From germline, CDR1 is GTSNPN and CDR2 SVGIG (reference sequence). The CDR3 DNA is TGTGCCTGGAGTGTACACCGGGAGATAATAGATACGCAGTATTTT. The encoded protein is CAWSVHREIIDTQYF.